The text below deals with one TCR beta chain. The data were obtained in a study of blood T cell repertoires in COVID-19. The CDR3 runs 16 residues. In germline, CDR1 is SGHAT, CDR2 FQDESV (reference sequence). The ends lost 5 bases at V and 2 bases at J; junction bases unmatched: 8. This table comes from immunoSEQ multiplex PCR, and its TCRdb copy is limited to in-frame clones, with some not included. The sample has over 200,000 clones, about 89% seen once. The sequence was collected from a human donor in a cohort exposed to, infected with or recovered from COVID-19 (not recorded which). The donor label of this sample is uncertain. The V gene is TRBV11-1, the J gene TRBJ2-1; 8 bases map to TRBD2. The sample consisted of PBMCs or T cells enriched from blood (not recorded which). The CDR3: CASSQGAGGPYNEQFF. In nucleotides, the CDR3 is TGTGCCAGCAGCCAAGGGGCGGGGGGTCCCTACAATGAGCAGTTCTTC.